The 8 T cell receptor beta chains reported below all come from one sample, sequenced in a study of OX40 agonist ivuxolimab in advanced cancers. Generated by immunoSEQ multiplex PCR, the TCRdb table keeps only in-frame clones and is missing some. The sample contains around 70,000 clones, less than 90% of which appear only once. Source: CD4+ or CD8+ T cells sorted from blood, taken in a trial of the OX40 agonist ivuxolimab. Receptors were obtained from an adult with an advanced solid tumor such as melanoma, head and neck, liver or kidney cancer.

The genes are TRBV21-1 and TRBJ2-1; TRBD1 was called by the table and not checked on the DNA. TRBV21-1 has pseudogene status. The CDR3 runs to 11 residues. For the CDR3, the DNA is TGTGCCAGCAGCCCAGGGAATGAGCAGTTCTTC. Its translation is CASSPGNEQFF.

This sequence joins TRBV19 and TRBJ1-2; weak D call: TRBD1 (5 bases). Per germline, CDR1 LNHDA and CDR2 SQIVND (reference sequence). The CDR3 loop spans 13 amino acids. Trimming stripped 0 bases from V and 4 bases from J, with 6 bases between. In nucleotides, the CDR3 is TGTGCCAGTAGTATAGAGGGGCCCTATGGCTACACCTTC. Its translation is CASSIEGPYGYTF.

This chain joins TRBV20-1 and TRBJ2-5, with D unclear. The V and J ends lost 4 bases and 4 bases respectively, with 4 bases between them. Germline assignment: CDR1 DFQATT and CDR2 SNEGSKA (reference sequence). The CDR3 is made up of 10 amino acids. The CDR3 region is CSATVETQYF. The CDR3 DNA reads TGCAGTGCTACTGTAGAGACCCAGTACTTC.

This clone is a singleton in its sample. This chain links TRBV9 with TRBJ1-1; perhaps TRBD1 as D (5 bases). The V and J ends lost 5 bases and 4 bases respectively, with 24 bases between them. CDR3 length: 17 amino acids. Germline assignment: CDR1 SGDLS and CDR2 YYNGEE. The DNA of the CDR3 is TGTGCCAGCAGTCCCGACATAGGGGTGGGTAAAAGCACTGAAGCTTTCTTT. Translating gives CASSPDIGVGKSTEAFF. The full variable domain, its missing parts supplied by reference TRBV9 and TRBJ1-1, is DSGVTQTPKHLITATGQRVTLRCSPRSGDLSVYWYQQSLDQGLQFLIQYYNGEERAKGNILERFSAQQFPDLHSELNLSSLELGDSALYFCASSPDIGVGKSTEAFFGQGTRLTVV.

This clone was recorded once. The chain is built from TRBV18 and TRBJ1-1, with D perhaps TRBD1 (5 bases). The germline V gene encodes CDR1 KGHSH and CDR2 LQKENI. The CDR3 is made up of 14 amino acids. The V end lost 6 bases, the J end lost 3 bases, and 14 bases lay between the germline ends. The CDR3 DNA reads as TGTGCCAGCTCGGTTGAGGGGTCCGACACTGAAGCTTTCTTT. Translated: CASSVEGSDTEAFF.

Ten or more counts support this clone. J is TRBJ1-1 and V is TRBV18; TRBD1 matches 7 bases. The ends lost 8 bases at V and 0 bases at J; junction bases unmatched: 9. Per the germline V gene, CDR1 is KGHSH and CDR2 is LQKENI. CDR3 size: 15 residues. The CDR3 protein is CASGGDSEMNTEAFF. CDR3 nucleotide sequence: TGTGCCAGCGGGGGGGACAGCGAGATGAACACTGAAGCTTTCTTT.

The V gene is TRBV5-1, the J gene TRBJ2-2, with D perhaps TRBD2 (6 bases). The V gene's germline CDR1 is SGHRS and CDR2 YFSETQ. This CDR3 comprises 14 residues. Trimming stripped 2 bases from V and 3 bases from J, with 8 bases between. CDR3 region: CASSFRGYTGELFF. Written as DNA, the CDR3 is TGCGCCAGCAGCTTTCGGGGGTACACCGGGGAGCTGTTTTTT.

The chain recombines TRBV2 with TRBJ2-3; 7 bases match TRBD2. J gave up 6 bases and V 2 bases, and 11 bases lay outside the gene matches. There are 16 residues in the CDR3. The germline CDR1 and CDR2 sequences are SNHLY and FYNNEI. This CDR3 is CASSEYGRPRADTQYF. The CDR3 DNA reads TGTGCCAGCAGTGAATACGGGAGGCCCCGAGCGGATACGCAGTATTTT.